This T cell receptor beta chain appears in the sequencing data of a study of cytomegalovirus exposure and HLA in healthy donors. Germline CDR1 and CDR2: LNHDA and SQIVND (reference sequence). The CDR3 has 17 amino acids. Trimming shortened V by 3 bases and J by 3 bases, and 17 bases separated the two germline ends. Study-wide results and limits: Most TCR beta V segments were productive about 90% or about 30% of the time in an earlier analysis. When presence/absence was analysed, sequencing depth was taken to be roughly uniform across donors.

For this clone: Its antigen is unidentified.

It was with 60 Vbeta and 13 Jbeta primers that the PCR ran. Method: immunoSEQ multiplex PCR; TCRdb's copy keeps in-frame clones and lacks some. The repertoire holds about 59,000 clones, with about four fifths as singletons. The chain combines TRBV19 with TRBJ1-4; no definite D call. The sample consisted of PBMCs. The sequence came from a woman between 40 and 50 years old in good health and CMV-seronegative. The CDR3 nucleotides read TGTGCCAGTAGTATCCCTCGGGGTTCGCGGGCTAATGAAAAACTGTTTTTT. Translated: CASSIPRGSRANEKLFF.